Listed here are 8 T cell receptor beta chains from one sample, sequenced in a study of B cell selection in AIRE deficiency. The data were produced by immunoSEQ multiplex PCR, yet TCRdb's version contains in-frame clones alone and is incomplete. The profile shows around 14,000 clones, under 95% of them singletons. Sorted regulatory T cells were CD4-positive, CD25-high and CD127-low or negative. The sequencing sample was made of Tregs sorted from PBMCs. The receptors were sampled from a human donor with AIRE deficiency.

This chain uses TRBV29-1 with TRBJ2-7, with TRBD2 identical over 11 bases. This CDR3 is built from 16 residues. CDR1 is SQVTM and CDR2 is ANQGSEA in the germline V gene. J gave up 5 bases and V 4 bases, and 13 bases lay outside the gene matches. The CDR3 spells CSVVRLLAGVINEQYF. The CDR3 DNA reads TGCAGCGTTGTAAGGCTACTAGCGGGAGTAATCAACGAGCAGTACTTC.

This rearrangement joins TRBV7-9 to TRBJ1-4; D not certain. CDR1 and CDR2 from the germline V gene are SEHNR and FQNEAQ (reference sequence). This CDR3 contains 14 residues. The ends were cut back, 7 bases at V and 1 base at J, with 10 bases in the middle. The CDR3 region is CASTGPGTNEKLFF. Here the CDR3 DNA reads TGTGCCAGCACGGGCCCGGGAACTAATGAAAAACTGTTTTTT.

This clone occurred once. This chain uses TRBV5-5 with TRBJ1-3; D is unresolved. The CDR3 contains 16 residues. The ends were cut back, 1 base at V and 0 bases at J, with 11 bases in the middle. Germline-derived CDR1 and CDR2 are SGHKS and YYEKEE (reference sequence). The CDR3 here is CASSLLERSSGNTIYF. The CDR3 coding sequence is TGTGCCAGCAGCTTGTTGGAGAGGAGCTCTGGAAACACCATATATTTT.

The chain couples TRBV7-2 to TRBJ1-2; the D gene is possibly TRBD1 (5 bases). The CDR3 consists of 14 residues. CDR1 is SGHTA and CDR2 is FQGNSA in the germline V gene. Trimming left V 7 bases short and J 7 bases short, with 19 bases between. The DNA of the CDR3 is TGTGCCAGCACCAGGGACGGATCCCTGGGTGGCTACACCTTC. This translates into CASTRDGSLGGYTF.

The V gene is TRBV10-2, the J gene TRBJ1-5; D may be TRBD1 (5 bases). V shed 2 bases and J shed 2 bases, with 10 bases lying between them. Germline lookup yields CDR1 WSHSY and CDR2 SAAADI. The CDR3 is 15 amino acids. The CDR3 region is CASSERLGGNQPQHF. In DNA, the CDR3 is TGCGCCAGCAGTGAGCGGTTAGGGGGCAATCAGCCCCAGCATTTT.

This clone was seen once. The chain uses TRBV6-4 and TRBJ2-7; no firm D call. CDR1 and CDR2 (germline): MRHNA, SNTAGT. The CDR3 extends over 11 amino acids. V lost 0 bases and J 6 bases, leaving 3 bases between the germline ends. In nucleotides, the CDR3 is TGTGCCAGCAGTGACTCAAGCGAGCAGTACTTC. The encoded protein is CASSDSSEQYF.

The gene calls are TRBV27 and TRBJ1-1, with 10 bases identical to TRBD1. V was clipped by 5 bases and J by 7 bases; unmatched bases: 7. The CDR3 contains 14 residues. The V gene's germline CDR1 is MNHEY and CDR2 SMNVEV (reference sequence). The chain's CDR3 is CASSTRTGGVEAFF. DNA for the CDR3: TGTGCCAGCAGTACCCGGACAGGGGGTGTTGAAGCTTTCTTT.

V is TRBV5-1 and J is TRBJ1-1; TRBD1 matches 7 bases. The J segment lost 0 bases and the V segment lost 4 bases, leaving 6 bases of the junction unmatched. CDR1 and CDR2 from the germline V gene are SGHRS and YFSETQ. This CDR3 has 15 residues. The CDR3 region is CASSAGQLMNTEAFF. The CDR3 DNA reads as TGCGCCAGCAGCGCGGGACAGCTGATGAACACTGAAGCTTTCTTT.